These 32 T cell receptor beta chains were all obtained from the same sample, sequenced in a study of control samples from healthy donors and cancer patients. Sequenced by immunoSEQ multiplex PCR; TCRdb stores in-frame clones only, minus some. The sample holds about 54,000 clones, around 96% seen once. The sample comprised blood. These receptor sequences come from a woman in her 30s in good health.

The rearrangement joins TRBV15 to TRBJ2-7; D is undetermined. In germline, CDR1 is LNHNV, CDR2 YYDKDF (reference sequence). CDR3 length: 16 amino acids. Trimming took 0 bases from V and 0 from J, leaving 12 bases between them. The CDR3 nucleotides are TGTGCCACCAGCAGAGAAAGGGCATGGGGCTCCTACGAGCAGTACTTC. Its translation is CATSRERAWGSYEQYF.

This chain joins TRBV2 and TRBJ1-5, with D tentatively TRBD1 (5 bases). Germline CDR1 reads SNHLY; CDR2 reads FYNNEI. Trimming took 5 bases from V and 1 from J, leaving 12 bases between them. The CDR3 runs 15 residues. DNA for the CDR3: TGTGCCAGCAGTCAAGGAGGGGCGAGCAATCAGCCCCAGCATTTT. Amino acids: CASSQGGASNQPQHF. Full variable domain (remainder filled in from reference TRBV2 and TRBJ1-5): EPEVTQTPSHQVTQMGQEVILRCVPISNHLYFYWYRQILGQKVEFLVSFYNNEISEKSEIFDDQFSVERPDGSNFTLKIRSTKLEDSAMYFCASSQGGASNQPQHFGDGTRLSIL.

The table lists this clone with a few counts. The chain recombines TRBV11-2 with TRBJ1-1, with D possibly TRBD1 on 5 matching bases. Trimming removed 1 base from V and 3 bases from J, with 18 bases in between. The CDR3 totals 17 residues. The V gene's germline CDR1 is SGHAT and CDR2 FQNNGV. This CDR3 reads CASSLGTSGLPDTEAFF. The CDR3 DNA is TGTGCCAGCAGCTTAGGGACCTCGGGGCTCCCAGACACTGAAGCTTTCTTT.

DNA for the CDR3: TGTGCCACCTCCACACGACCCCCGCTAGACAATCAGCCCCAGCATTTT. This codes for CATSTRPPLDNQPQHF. The chain couples TRBV15 to TRBJ1-5; D unclear. Trimming took 8 bases from V and 3 from J, leaving 20 bases between them. There are 16 residues in the CDR3. Per the germline V gene, CDR1 is LNHNV and CDR2 is YYDKDF (reference sequence).

The V gene is TRBV7-3, the J gene TRBJ2-5; 7 bases align to TRBD2. Germline CDR1 is SGHTA and CDR2 is FQGTGA. This CDR3 region has 15 residues. The ends lost 4 bases at V and 1 base at J; junction bases unmatched: 6. The CDR3 loop reads CASSSQAGPQETQYF. CDR3 DNA: TGTGCCAGCAGCTCTCAAGCGGGACCCCAAGAGACCCAGTACTTC.

This chain links TRBV19 with TRBJ1-5, with unresolved D. Germline CDR1 LNHDA, CDR2 SQIVND (reference sequence). Trimming left V 10 bases short and J 3 bases short, with 13 bases between. The CDR3 has 13 residues. The CDR3 bases are TGTGCCACCAGATCACAGCCCAATCAGCCCCAGCATTTT. As protein: CATRSQPNQPQHF.

The V call is TRBV27, the J call TRBJ2-2; D not certain. The CDR3 runs 17 residues. From germline, CDR1 is MNHEY and CDR2 SMNVEV (reference sequence). With 2 bases removed from V and 4 bases from J, the gap between germline ends came to 17 bases. The CDR3 DNA sequence: TGTGCCAGCAGTTTAAGTTTCCCCCGCGCCGGCACCGGGGAGCTGTTTTTT. It codes for CASSLSFPRAGTGELFF.

This clone was detected once. V and J are TRBV6-2 or TRBV6-3 and TRBJ2-1; D gene unclear. Per the germline V gene, CDR1 is MNHEY and CDR2 is SVGEGT. Trimming left V 3 bases short and J 1 base short, with 4 bases between. This CDR3 contains 13 residues. CDR3 nucleotides: TGTGCCAGCAGTTATAGGTCCTACAATGAGCAGTTCTTC. This codes for CASSYRSYNEQFF.

The chain has TRBV11-2 and TRBJ2-1; D may be TRBD2 (6 bases). The V and J ends lost 5 bases and 3 bases respectively, with 8 bases between them. Germline V lookup: CDR1 SGHAT, CDR2 FQNNGV. This CDR3 is built from 13 residues. In DNA form, the CDR3 reads TGTGCCAGCAGCCCGGGACTCTACAATGAGCAGTTCTTC. Translation: CASSPGLYNEQFF.

In its sample, this clone was seen once. The gene calls are TRBV2 and TRBJ2-7; possibly TRBD2 for D (6 bases). Trimming removed 6 bases at V and 2 bases at J, with 17 bases between. Germline values: CDR1 SNHLY, CDR2 FYNNEI. The length of the CDR3 is 15 residues. The CDR3 DNA is TGTGCCAGCAGGGTCAGCGGAGGCGGGACCTACGAGCAGTACTTC. This encodes CASRVSGGGTYEQYF.

V usage is TRBV19 and J usage is TRBJ1-1; D perhaps matches TRBD1 (5 bases). The V and J ends lost 3 bases and 4 bases respectively, with 15 bases between them. Germline lookup yields CDR1 LNHDA and CDR2 SQIVND (reference sequence). The CDR3 loop spans 15 amino acids. Here the CDR3 reads CASSIGQGGSTEAFF. CDR3 in DNA: TGTGCCAGTAGTATCGGGCAGGGTGGGAGCACTGAAGCTTTCTTT.

This chain uses TRBV15 with TRBJ2-7; a weak D match, TRBD2 (6 bases). Germline assignment: CDR1 LNHNV and CDR2 YYDKDF (reference sequence). The CDR3 runs 18 residues. Trimming stripped 0 bases from V and 0 bases from J, with 18 bases between. The CDR3 coding sequence is TGTGCCACCAGCAGAGATAGGGCCGGGACTCGGTCCTCCTACGAGCAGTACTTC. This sequence encodes CATSRDRAGTRSSYEQYF.

The table lists this clone with a few counts. The rearrangement uses TRBV28 and TRBJ2-1; 13 nucleotides line up with TRBD2. There are 16 residues in the CDR3. Trimming at V came to 6 bases and at J to 6 bases, leaving 8 bases not matched to a gene. Germline CDR1 and CDR2: MDHEN and SYDVKM. CDR3 nucleotides: TGTGCCAGCAGAACTAGCGGGAGGGCCAGACCCAATGAGCAGTTCTTC. Encoded protein: CASRTSGRARPNEQFF.

The CDR3 DNA is TGTGCCAGCGAACCCAAGCAGGAGAACTACGAGCAGTACTTC. Amino acids: CASEPKQENYEQYF. The chain employs TRBV28 and TRBJ2-7, with D uncertain. This CDR3 has 14 amino acids. Germline V gene data show CDR1 as MDHEN and CDR2 as SYDVKM. V was cut by 8 bases and J by 3 bases, with 17 bases left in between.

In DNA form, the CDR3 reads TGCGCCAGCAGCCACCCCGGGACCGAGCAGTTCTTC. Amino acid sequence: CASSHPGTEQFF. The chain uses TRBV4-1 and TRBJ2-1, with D perhaps given as TRBD1 or TRBD2 (5 bases each). The ends were cut back, 3 bases at V and 10 bases at J, with 10 bases in the middle. Germline CDR1 reads MGHRA; CDR2 reads YSYEKL. The CDR3 consists of 12 residues.

V is TRBV12-3 or TRBV12-4 and J is TRBJ1-5, with D unresolved. This CDR3 region has 12 residues. V lost 7 bases and J 0 bases, leaving 4 bases between the germline ends. The chain's CDR3 is CASTHSNQPQHF. CDR3 sequence (DNA): TGTGCCAGCACCCATAGCAATCAGCCCCAGCATTTT.

V and J are TRBV27 and TRBJ1-4, with 8 bases that match TRBD1. The J segment lost 8 bases and the V segment lost 3 bases, leaving 5 bases of the junction unmatched. The CDR3 length is 14 residues. Looked up from germline, CDR1 is MNHEY and CDR2 is SMNVEV (reference sequence). The CDR3 region has the DNA TGTGCCAGCAGTTTGGACAGGGTACGAGAAAAACTGTTTTTT. The encoded protein is CASSLDRVREKLFF.

The sample holds one count of this clone. The chain joins TRBV14 to TRBJ1-1; weak D call: TRBD1 (6 bases). Looked up from germline, CDR1 is SGHDN and CDR2 is FVKESK. Trimming left V 0 bases short and J 4 bases short, with 15 bases between. The CDR3 spans 16 residues. This CDR3 is CASSQERGGYGTEAFF. CDR3 coding DNA: TGTGCCAGCAGCCAAGAAAGGGGGGGTTATGGCACTGAAGCTTTCTTT.

J is TRBJ2-1 and V is TRBV3-1 (or the pseudogene TRBV3-2), with TRBD2 identical over 8 bases. The ends lost 4 bases at V and 3 bases at J; junction bases unmatched: 11. The CDR3 extends over 17 amino acids. CDR1 and CDR2 (germline): LGHDT, YNNKEL (reference sequence). Here the CDR3 DNA reads TGTGCCAGCAGCCCGAAACTAGCGGCGGAGCTCTACAATGAGCAGTTCTTC. It encodes CASSPKLAAELYNEQFF.

The chain uses TRBV2 and TRBJ2-1; weak D call: TRBD1 (5 bases). This CDR3 is 9 amino acids long. Germline CDR1 is SNHLY and CDR2 is FYNNEI. The ends were cut back, 6 bases at V and 16 bases at J, with 10 bases in the middle. CDR3 nucleotides: TGTGCCAGCAGCCCCCAGGGATTCTTC. Protein: CASSPQGFF.

In its sample, this clone was seen once. The J gene is TRBJ1-3, the V gene TRBV11-2; D remains ambiguous. Germline loops: CDR1 SGHAT, CDR2 FQNNGV. V lost 2 bases and J 2 bases, leaving 7 bases between the germline ends. This CDR3 spans 14 amino acids. For the CDR3, the DNA is TGTGCCAGCAGCTTAATCGGGGCTGGAAACACCATATATTTT. The encoded protein is CASSLIGAGNTIYF.

This chain connects TRBV9 to TRBJ2-2; D not certain. Germline assignment: CDR1 SGDLS and CDR2 YYNGEE. V was trimmed by 0 bases and J by 6 bases, leaving 12 bases between them. The CDR3 spans 15 residues. In nucleotides, the CDR3 is TGTGCCAGCAGCGTAGGAGTTGGGTCCGCCGGGGAGCTGTTTTTT. Translating gives CASSVGVGSAGELFF. Full variable domain (outside the CDR3, taken from reference TRBV9 and TRBJ2-2): DSGVTQTPKHLITATGQRVTLRCSPRSGDLSVYWYQQSLDQGLQFLIQYYNGEERAKGNILERFSAQQFPDLHSELNLSSLELGDSALYFCASSVGVGSAGELFFGEGSRLTVL.

The CDR3 bases are TGTGCCAGCAGCCCTGGGACAGGGGGGATCCGCGTCCAAGAGACCCAGTACTTC. This sequence encodes CASSPGTGGIRVQETQYF. This chain joins TRBV7-2 and TRBJ2-5; 11 positions agree with TRBD1. Germline-derived CDR1 and CDR2 are SGHTA and FQGNSA. This CDR3 is 18 amino acids long. V shed 5 bases, J shed 1 base, and the junction held 12 bases outside the gene matches.

The chain carries TRBV11-2 and TRBJ2-5; 10 bases match TRBD2. V was pared by 1 base and J by 1 base, with 0 bases of the junction left unmatched. This CDR3 is 15 amino acids long. Germline values: CDR1 SGHAT, CDR2 FQNNGV. The CDR3 loop reads CASSLGTSGQETQYF. The DNA for the CDR3 is TGTGCCAGCAGCTTAGGGACTAGCGGCCAAGAGACCCAGTACTTC.

This sequence joins TRBV12-3 or TRBV12-4 and TRBJ2-7, with 8 bases aligning to TRBD2. The length of the CDR3 is 13 residues. Losses at the gene ends were 5 bases for V and 2 bases for J; bases not matched to a gene: 2. DNA of the CDR3: TGTGCCAGCAGTCCGGGACTAGCCTACGAGCAGTACTTC. Its protein is CASSPGLAYEQYF.

The chain has TRBV12-3 or TRBV12-4 and TRBJ1-1; D unresolved. The length of the CDR3 is 12 residues. V was pared by 3 bases and J by 4 bases, with 6 bases between. The CDR3 region has the DNA TGTGCCAGCAGTTTCGACGGCACTGAAGCTTTCTTT. It is translated as CASSFDGTEAFF.

The chain couples TRBV7-9 to TRBJ2-1; TRBD1 agrees at 9 bases. After removal of 2 bases from V and 11 bases from J, the junction contained 10 bases not matched to a gene. Germline V gives CDR1 SEHNR, CDR2 FQNEAQ (reference sequence). The CDR3 runs 15 residues. The CDR3 DNA reads TGTGCCAGCAGCTTATCCGACCGGGACAGGGAAAAGCAGTTCTTC. Translation gives CASSLSDRDREKQFF.

The rearrangement joins TRBV14 to TRBJ2-1; D not certain. Trimming took 0 bases from V and 0 from J, leaving 12 bases between them. CDR1 is SGHDN, CDR2 FVKESK, per germline. This CDR3 comprises 17 residues. In DNA, the CDR3 is TGTGCCAGCAGCCAAGATCTTACTGTCATCTCCTACAATGAGCAGTTCTTC. Its protein product is CASSQDLTVISYNEQFF.

The chain uses TRBV12-3 or TRBV12-4 and TRBJ2-3; the D gene is possibly TRBD1 (5 bases). CDR3 length: 10 residues. V lost 9 bases and J 5 bases, leaving 6 bases between the germline ends. CDR3 protein: CASRGDTQYF. CDR3 in DNA: TGTGCCAGTAGGGGAGATACGCAGTATTTT.

This chain connects TRBV18 to TRBJ2-7; 9 nucleotides align to TRBD2. Germline lookup yields CDR1 KGHSH and CDR2 LQKENI. Losses at the gene ends were 3 bases for V and 1 base for J; bases not matched to a gene: 7. CDR3 size: 16 residues. CDR3 region: CASSPVGGGVSYEQYF. As DNA, the CDR3 is TGTGCCAGCTCACCGGTCGGCGGGGGGGTTTCCTACGAGCAGTACTTC.

In DNA form, the CDR3 reads TGTGCCAGCAGCACGGGGACTGAGCCTCAGCCCCAGCATTTT. Translated, it gives CASSTGTEPQPQHF. This sequence joins TRBV7-3 and TRBJ1-5, with D possibly matching TRBD1 (5 bases). The germline V and J ends were trimmed by 5 bases and 6 bases, with 14 bases remaining between them. The CDR3 spans 14 residues. Germline V lookup: CDR1 SGHTA, CDR2 FQGTGA.

This chain links TRBV20-1 with TRBJ2-7, with D perhaps matching TRBD1 (5 bases). This CDR3 is built from 14 residues. V shed 3 bases and J shed 3 bases, with 15 bases lying between them. Per germline, CDR1 DFQATT and CDR2 SNEGSKA (reference sequence). DNA for the CDR3: TGCAGTGCTAGTTATGTCCAGGGTAACTACGAGCAGTACTTC. It codes for CSASYVQGNYEQYF.